This T cell receptor beta chain was obtained from a study of blood T cell repertoires in COVID-19. The overall study: Material from acute and convalescent COVID-19 was sourced from the United States, Italy and Spain. The cDNA or gDNA used as material had been derived from T cells, B-cell-depleted T cells, or PBMCs.

Of note for this clone: Other nucleotide sequences from this sample produce the same CDR3.

Original methodology: Reference gene primer amplification yielded estimated nucleated cell counts. The protocol was immunoSEQ multiplex PCR, while the TCRdb copy is restricted to in-frame clones and leaves out a portion. Clonal size and the V and J genes are those of that table, whereas D and trimming came from the DNA. This sample has roughly 200,000 clones; 85% to 90% occur once, and the top ten carry roughly a tenth. The germline gives CDR1 SGHTA, CDR2 FQGNSA. V lost 1 base to trimming and J lost 3 bases, with 10 bases between them. The CDR3 is 15 residues long. The sequenced sample was peripheral blood. The sequence derives from a woman between 45 and 60 years old with COVID-19, enrolled during active disease. The chain couples TRBV7-2 to TRBJ1-5; D gene unclear. The CDR3 DNA is TGTGCCAGCAGCTTAGGGGGAGGCTCCAATCAGCCCCAGCATTTT. Amino acid sequence: CASSLGGGSNQPQHF.